Sequencing of this T cell receptor beta chain was carried out in a study of tumor-infiltrating lymphocytes in localized non-small cell lung cancer. Overall study context: The cohort mixed smokers and never-smokers, several histologies, and some post-neoadjuvant-chemotherapy samples.

By share of the sample, this clone is medium-sized. Clones were sequenced by immunoSEQ multiplex PCR, and TCRdb holds only the in-frame ones, with some missing. The table has about 16,000 clones, under 85% seen once. This clonotype was sampled from a human donor with non-small cell lung cancer. The specimen was lung tumor tissue.

This CDR3 is CAWRPRGLGEQYF. CDR3 nucleotides: TGTGCCTGGAGGCCCAGGGGGCTGGGCGAGCAGTACTTC. The chain couples TRBV30 to TRBJ2-7; TRBD1 matches at 8 bases. Germline trimming cut 3 bases from V and 6 bases from J; bases unmatched to any gene: 7. From germline, CDR1 is GTSNPN and CDR2 SVGIG (reference sequence). The CDR3 totals 13 residues.